These 16 T cell receptor beta chains share one sample of origin, sequenced in a study of T cells in localized non-small cell lung cancer. The protocol was immunoSEQ multiplex PCR, while the TCRdb copy is restricted to in-frame clones and leaves out a portion. The table records 30,000 to 35,000 clones, around nine tenths of them present only once. Sequenced here: peripheral blood, sampled before any cancer treatment. The receptors shown here come from a woman between 40 and 69 years old with stage I lung adenocarcinoma.

The rearrangement uses TRBV7-3 and TRBJ2-2, with 10 positions matching TRBD1. CDR1 SGHTA and CDR2 FQGTGA come from the germline V gene. V lost 4 bases to trimming and J lost 5 bases; unmatched junction nucleotides: 7. This CDR3 has 16 amino acids. CDR3 nucleotide sequence: TGTGCCAGCAGCTCCCGGGACAGGGGCTATACCGGGGAGCTGTTTTTT. Its protein product is CASSSRDRGYTGELFF. Together with reference TRBV7-3 and TRBJ2-2, the CDR3 gives the full variable domain: GAGVSQTPSNKVTEKGKYVELRCDPISGHTALYWYRQSLGQGPEFLIYFQGTGAADDSGLPNDRFFAVRPEGSVSTLKIQRTERGDSAVYLCASSSRDRGYTGELFFGEGSRLTVL.

The rearrangement links TRBV7-9 to TRBJ2-5, with D uncertain. The germline V and J ends were trimmed by 0 bases and 0 bases, with 5 bases remaining between them. This CDR3 has 14 amino acids. Germline CDR1 and CDR2: SEHNR and FQNEAQ (reference sequence). CDR3 DNA: TGTGCCAGCAGCTTAGCGGCAGACCAAGAGACCCAGTACTTC. Amino acid sequence: CASSLAADQETQYF.

The V gene is TRBV5-4, the J gene TRBJ2-1, with 7 bases lining up with TRBD1. CDR3 length: 14 amino acids. The V segment lost 6 bases and the J segment 5 bases; nucleotides outside the gene matches: 8. Germline V gene sequence: CDR1 SGHNT, CDR2 YYREEE (reference sequence). The CDR3 nucleotides are TGTGCCAGCACCCCGACAGGGCCTAACAATGAGCAGTTCTTC. Residues: CASTPTGPNNEQFF.

This chain joins TRBV7-6 and TRBJ2-3; 11 bases align to TRBD1. Germline loops: CDR1 SGHVS, CDR2 FNYEAQ. The CDR3 extends over 17 amino acids. V was clipped by 2 bases and J by 5 bases; unmatched bases: 9. The CDR3, as DNA: TGTGCCAGCAGCTTAAGCCGCCGGACAGGGGGCCTAGATACGCAGTATTTT. Translated, it gives CASSLSRRTGGLDTQYF.

The gene calls are TRBV30 and TRBJ2-1; no definite D call. Germline loops: CDR1 GTSNPN, CDR2 SVGIG (reference sequence). Trimming stripped 1 base from V and 0 bases from J, with 7 bases between. The CDR3 runs 14 residues. This CDR3 reads CAWSAWASYNEQFF. The CDR3 region has the DNA TGTGCCTGGAGTGCGTGGGCCTCCTACAATGAGCAGTTCTTC.

This rearrangement joins TRBV7-2 to TRBJ2-6; D uncertain. The CDR3 extends over 16 amino acids. V was cut by 2 bases and J by 0 bases, with 8 bases left in between. The germline CDR1 and CDR2 sequences are SGHTA and FQGNSA. In nucleotides, the CDR3 is TGTGCCAGCAGCTTAATCGGGTCCTCTGGGGCCAACGTCCTGACTTTC. Protein product: CASSLIGSSGANVLTF.

The V gene is TRBV28, the J gene TRBJ1-1; TRBD1 is a possible D gene (6 bases). V was trimmed by 3 bases and J by 4 bases, leaving 15 bases between them. The germline V gene encodes CDR1 MDHEN and CDR2 SYDVKM. This CDR3 is 15 amino acids long. CDR3 loop: CASSLIGEGGTEAFF. DNA for the CDR3: TGTGCCAGCAGTTTGATAGGGGAGGGGGGCACTGAAGCTTTCTTT. Variable domain in full (rest from reference TRBV28 and TRBJ1-1): DVKVTQSSRYLVKRTGEKVFLECVQDMDHENMFWYRQDPGLGLRLIYFSYDVKMKEKGDIPEGYSVSREKKERFSLILESASTNQTSMYLCASSLIGEGGTEAFFGQGTRLTVV.

The CDR3 DNA sequence: TGTGCCATCAGTGTAAGAGGCAGGGGGCTCACCGGGGAGCTGTTTTTT. Translation gives CAISVRGRGLTGELFF. V and J are TRBV10-3 and TRBJ2-2, with 8 bases matching TRBD1. This CDR3 spans 16 amino acids. Germline values: CDR1 ENHRY, CDR2 SYGVKD. The V and J ends lost 4 bases and 4 bases, in that order; junction bases with no gene match: 8.

The chain employs TRBV27 and TRBJ2-7; D remains unclear. The CDR3 is 16 amino acids. The V end was cut by 3 bases, the J end by 0 bases, with 15 bases between. Germline V gene lookup returns CDR1 MNHEY and CDR2 SMNVEV (reference sequence). The CDR3 DNA reads as TGTGCCAGCAGTTTCGCGGACGGAACAAGCTCCTACGAGCAGTACTTC. Its protein product is CASSFADGTSSYEQYF.

The gene calls are TRBV5-1 and TRBJ1-5, with a tentative D call TRBD1 (5 bases). The CDR3 consists of 15 residues. V gave up 0 bases and J gave up 9 bases, with 16 bases separating them. Per the germline V gene, CDR1 is SGHRS and CDR2 is YFSETQ. CDR3 amino acids: CASSLEAGPQWPQHF. The CDR3 DNA follows: TGCGCCAGCAGCTTGGAGGCAGGGCCTCAATGGCCCCAGCATTTT.

The chain uses TRBV4-3 and TRBJ1-4; D gene ambiguous. V was trimmed by 0 bases and J by 4 bases, leaving 9 bases between them. CDR3 length equals 15 residues. CDR1 is LGHNA and CDR2 is YSLEER in the germline V gene. CDR3 region: CASSQENRDNEKLFF. CDR3 DNA sequence: TGCGCCAGCAGCCAAGAAAACAGAGATAATGAAAAACTGTTTTTT.

This chain joins TRBV5-1 and TRBJ1-2; the D gene is possibly TRBD1 (6 bases). CDR1 is SGHRS and CDR2 is YFSETQ in the germline V gene. This CDR3 comprises 18 residues. V gave up 2 bases and J gave up 1 base, with 21 bases separating them. CDR3 bases: TGCGCCAGCAGCTTAACCCCAATTTCCGGGACATTTAACTATGGCTACACCTTC. As protein: CASSLTPISGTFNYGYTF.

CDR3 protein: CASSPEPSYGYTF. CDR3 coding DNA: TGCGCCAGCAGCCCCGAACCGAGCTATGGCTACACCTTC. The gene calls are TRBV5-1 and TRBJ1-2; no clear D. This CDR3 is built from 13 residues. V lost 4 bases, J lost 4 bases, and 11 bases lay in between. Germline V lookup: CDR1 SGHRS, CDR2 YFSETQ.

This clone was observed a few times. This rearrangement joins TRBV7-3 to TRBJ1-6, with no clear D. The CDR3 is 14 amino acids. Germline V gives CDR1 SGHTA, CDR2 FQGTGA. The V and J ends lost 5 bases and 7 bases respectively, with 12 bases between them. As DNA, the CDR3 is TGTGCCAGCAGCCCTAACGGACCCAATTCACCCCTCCACTTT. This sequence encodes CASSPNGPNSPLHF.

The chain joins TRBV2 to TRBJ1-5; D ambiguous. The germline V gene has CDR1 SNHLY and CDR2 FYNNEI. This CDR3 is built from 13 residues. Trimming left V 5 bases short and J 7 bases short, with 12 bases between. The CDR3 DNA is TGTGCCAGCAGTCCAGGATTCGTCCAGCCCCAGCATTTT. Translation gives CASSPGFVQPQHF.

This chain joins TRBV5-1 and TRBJ1-3; TRBD1 aligns across 7 bases. Germline V gives CDR1 SGHRS, CDR2 YFSETQ. J was trimmed by 3 bases and V by 0 bases; bases with no gene match: 21. The CDR3 sequence is 21 residues long. In nucleotides, the CDR3 is TGCGCCAGCAGCTTGGCAGGGGACAGAGACAACAAGGGCGTGAGTGGAAACACCATATATTTT. Amino acids: CASSLAGDRDNKGVSGNTIYF. The variable domain in full, completed from reference TRBV5-1 and TRBJ1-3, reads KAGVTQTPRYLIKTRGQQVTLSCSPISGHRSVSWYQQTPGQGLQFLFEYFSETQRNKGNFPGRFSGRQFSNSRSEMNVSTLELGDSALYLCASSLAGDRDNKGVSGNTIYFGEGSWLTVV.